In its sample, the clone carrying this T cell receptor beta chain was seen many times. The sample is drawn from a study of molecular identifiers for immune sequencing clone quantification. Turning to the study itself: In replicates, RNA from roughly 21,000 or 96,000 naive CD8 cells was split five ways, four sequenced.

Previously reported methods and listed TCR primers produced the bulk TCR libraries. MiXCR, applied by TCRdb to the PCR reads, yields one record per CDR3 protein. The sample has 60,000 to 70,000 distinct CDR3 sequences, roughly 20% seen once. Preparation of naive CD8 libraries involved roughly 19,000 to 1,100,000 sorted cells and 10%, 30% or 50% RNA. Naive CD8 T cells underwent sorting with the CD8+CD4-CCR7+CD45RA+ definition. The CDR3 runs 17 residues. Trimming pared 4 bases from V and 0 bases from J, leaving 16 bases between. CDR1 and CDR2 from the germline V gene are SGDLS and YYNGEE. The source material was naive CD8+ T cells from blood, with Jurkat cell RNA spiked in. Noted subset: FACS-sorted CD8+CD4-CCR7+CD45RA+ naive T cells. This TCR derives from a human donor in good health. Some libraries in this study had Jurkat cell RNA spiked in. The rearrangement links TRBV9 to TRBJ2-2; D is ambiguous. This CDR3 is CASSPRVGGANTGELFF. The CDR3, as DNA: TGTGCCAGCAGCCCTCGGGTGGGCGGCGCGAACACCGGGGAGCTGTTTTTT. Full variable domain (rest looked up from reference TRBV9 and TRBJ2-2): DSGVTQTPKHLITATGQRVTLRCSPRSGDLSVYWYQQSLDQGLQFLIQYYNGEERAKGNILERFSAQQFPDLHSELNLSSLELGDSALYFCASSPRVGGANTGELFFGEGSRLTVL.